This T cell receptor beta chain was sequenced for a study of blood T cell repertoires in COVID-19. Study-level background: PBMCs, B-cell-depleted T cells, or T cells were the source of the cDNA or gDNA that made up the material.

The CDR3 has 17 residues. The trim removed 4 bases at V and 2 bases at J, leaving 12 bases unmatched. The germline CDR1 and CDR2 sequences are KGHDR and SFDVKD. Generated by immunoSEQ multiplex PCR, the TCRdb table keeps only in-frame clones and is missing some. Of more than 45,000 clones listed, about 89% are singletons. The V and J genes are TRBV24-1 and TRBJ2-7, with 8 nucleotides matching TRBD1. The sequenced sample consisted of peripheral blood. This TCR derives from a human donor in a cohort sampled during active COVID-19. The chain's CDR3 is CATSDPGQGQDPYEQYF. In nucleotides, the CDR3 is TGTGCCACCAGTGACCCCGGACAGGGCCAAGACCCCTACGAGCAGTACTTC.